This T cell receptor beta chain came from a study of identifying expanded T cells in peripheral blood. Study outcomes and limitations: Roughly 1.2 clones differed between technical replicates, versus approximately 17 and 20 over time. Clone count variance between approximately 2-week samples rose with total template count.

Method: immunoSEQ multiplex PCR; TCRdb's copy keeps in-frame clones and lacks some. The top ten hold 3.3% of the sample, which has more than 95,000 clones, roughly 84% seen once. Per the germline V gene, CDR1 is SGHTA and CDR2 is FQGNSA. The germline V and J ends were trimmed by 4 bases and 4 bases, with 10 bases remaining between them. The CDR3 is made up of 13 amino acids. In its sample, this clone was seen a few times. Its matching antigen is unknown. Sequencing was done on a sample of blood. The chain is built from TRBV7-2 and TRBJ1-1; no clear D gene. This clonotype was obtained from a person aged 18 to 70 in good health. CDR3 sequence reads: CASSYQKTTEAFF. In DNA form, the CDR3 reads TGTGCCAGCAGCTACCAGAAGACCACTGAAGCTTTCTTT. Full variable domain (remainder filled in from reference TRBV7-2 and TRBJ1-1): GAGVSQSPSNKVTEKGKDVELRCDPISGHTALYWYRQSLGQGLEFLIYFQGNSAPDKSGLPSDRFSAERTGGSVSTLTIQRTQQEDSAVYLCASSYQKTTEAFFGQGTRLTVV.